These 30 T cell receptor beta chains came from one sample sequenced in a study of read filtering for tumor transcriptome and immune sequencing. This library used roughly 400 ng RNA and molecular barcoded adaptors spanning alpha/delta and beta/gamma chains. TCRdb re-called the reads with MiXCR, one entry per CDR3 protein. Among about 62,000 distinct CDR3 sequences listed, approximately 18% were seen once. The sample was a population of CD138-negative cells sorted from bone marrow. The receptors were sampled from a donor aged 40 or older with multiple myeloma.

In its sample, this clonotype was seen many times. The rearrangement joins TRBV6-2 or TRBV6-3 to TRBJ2-7; TRBD2 matches at 10 bases. The V segment lost 7 bases and the J segment 2 bases; nucleotides outside the gene matches: 5. This CDR3 is built from 14 residues. The germline V gene has CDR1 MNHEY and CDR2 SVGEGT. The CDR3 nucleotides are TGTGCCAGCAAGCTAGCGGGAGCGACCTACGAGCAGTACTTC. As protein: CASKLAGATYEQYF.

As regards this clonotype: A read error may be the cause here, since a much bigger clone is one base away. As DNA, the CDR3 is TGCAGTGCTCCCATAGCGAGAGGAAACGAGCAGTACTTC. Translation gives CSAPIARGNEQYF. The rearrangement uses TRBV20-1 and TRBJ2-7; D is perhaps TRBD2 (5 bases). CDR1 and CDR2 from the germline V gene are DFQATT and SNEGSKA (reference sequence). The CDR3 has 13 residues. V lost 5 bases and J 5 bases, leaving 16 bases between the germline ends.

This clonotype was detected many times. J is TRBJ1-5 and V is TRBV30; D gene uncertain. Germline CDR1 and CDR2: GTSNPN and SVGIG (reference sequence). V was trimmed by 0 bases and J by 3 bases, leaving 12 bases between them. The CDR3 is 15 amino acids. The CDR3 sequence is CAWSVLGRNNQPQHF. CDR3 DNA: TGTGCCTGGAGTGTACTAGGACGGAACAATCAGCCCCAGCATTTT. The full variable domain, completed using reference TRBV30 and TRBJ1-5, is SQTIHQWPATLVQPVGSPLSLECTVEGTSNPNLYWYRQAAGRGLQLLFYSVGIGQISSEVPQNLSASRPQDRQFILSSKKLLLSDSGFYLCAWSVLGRNNQPQHFGDGTRLSIL.

In its sample, this clonotype was seen many times. The chain recombines TRBV18 with TRBJ2-7, with 7 bases that match TRBD1. CDR1 and CDR2 (germline): KGHSH, LQKENI. V dropped 4 bases and J dropped 1; count of bases not matched to a gene: 7. The CDR3 covers 15 residues. The CDR3 is CASSLADRASYEQYF. The CDR3 DNA sequence: TGTGCCAGCTCACTAGCTGACAGGGCATCCTACGAGCAGTACTTC. Based on the CDR3 plus reference TRBV18 and TRBJ2-7, the full variable domain is NAGVMQNPRHLVRRRGQEARLRCSPMKGHSHVYWYRQLPEEGLKFMVYLQKENIIDESGMPKERFSAEFPKEGPSILRIQQVVRGDSAAYFCASSLADRASYEQYFGPGTRLTVT.

At least ten counts were recorded for this clonotype. The V and J genes are TRBV11-1 and TRBJ1-1, with D hard to call. The CDR3 loop spans 14 amino acids. The germline CDR1 and CDR2 sequences are SGHAT and FQDESV (reference sequence). V lost 5 bases to trimming and J lost 6 bases, with 16 bases between them. The DNA of the CDR3 is TGTGCCAGCAGCCCGGAACCAATGGTCGCTGAAGCTTTCTTT. Translated: CASSPEPMVAEAFF.

As concerns this clonotype: Since a much larger clone is just one base distant, this may be a read error. The CDR3 spells CASSSPGDTEELFF. CDR3 DNA sequence: TGTGCCAGCAGTTCCCCAGGAGACACCGAGGAGCTGTTTTTT. The V call is TRBV6-5, the J call TRBJ2-2, with no clear D. CDR1 and CDR2 (germline): MNHEY, SVGAGI. The CDR3 sequence is 14 residues long.

At least ten counts were recorded for this clonotype. The CDR3 sequence is CALRGFSGANVLTF. As DNA, the CDR3 is TGCGCCCTCAGGGGTTTCTCTGGGGCCAACGTCCTGACTTTC. This chain links TRBV5-1 with TRBJ2-6; D is possibly TRBD1 (6 bases). The CDR3 is 14 amino acids. The V and J ends lost 10 bases and 0 bases respectively, with 11 bases between them. Germline V lookup: CDR1 SGHRS, CDR2 YFSETQ. Full variable domain (outside the CDR3, taken from reference TRBV5-1 and TRBJ2-6): KAGVTQTPRYLIKTRGQQVTLSCSPISGHRSVSWYQQTPGQGLQFLFEYFSETQRNKGNFPGRFSGRQFSNSRSEMNVSTLELGDSALYLCALRGFSGANVLTFGAGSRLTVL.

In its sample, this clonotype was seen many times. V gene TRBV20-1 combines with J gene TRBJ1-5; TRBD1 aligns across 7 bases. The germline gives CDR1 DFQATT, CDR2 SNEGSKA (reference sequence). The CDR3 has 13 residues. CDR3 DNA: TGCAGCTCCCAGGGGGGGGACAATCAGCCCCAGCATTTT. Translated, it gives CSSQGGDNQPQHF.

The chain joins TRBV5-4 to TRBJ2-1; D is ambiguous. The CDR3 contains 13 residues. Trimming removed 6 bases from V and 8 bases from J, with 15 bases in between. Germline CDR1 SGHNT, CDR2 YYREEE (reference sequence). The CDR3 bases are TGTGCCAGCAAGGGTAGAGGTTTGGATGAGCAGTTCTTC. Protein product: CASKGRGLDEQFF. Filled out from reference TRBV5-4 and TRBJ2-1, the complete variable domain reads ETGVTQSPTHLIKTRGQQVTLRCSSQSGHNTVSWYQQALGQGPQFIFQYYREEENGRGNFPPRFSGLQFPNYSSELNVNALELDDSALYLCASKGRGLDEQFFGPGTRLTVL.

This clonotype was observed a few times. The rearrangement uses TRBV11-2 and TRBJ2-7, with a weak D call TRBD2 (5 bases). The CDR3 runs 15 residues. V lost 4 bases and J 5 bases, leaving 18 bases between the germline ends. Germline V lookup: CDR1 SGHAT, CDR2 FQNNGV. The CDR3 DNA is TGTGCCAGCAGCTCGAGGGTCACCCAAACGGACGAGCAGTACTTC. Translated, it gives CASSSRVTQTDEQYF.

This clonotype was counted many times. The chain employs TRBV7-9 and TRBJ1-5; D is perhaps TRBD1 (5 bases). CDR3 length: 16 amino acids. Trimming stripped 1 base from V and 4 bases from J, with 14 bases between. Germline V gene sequence: CDR1 SEHNR, CDR2 FQNEAQ (reference sequence). CDR3 region: CASSLVGWGLNQPQHF. In DNA form, the CDR3 reads TGTGCCAGCAGCTTAGTAGGATGGGGACTAAATCAGCCCCAGCATTTT.

This clonotype appeared many times. The V gene is TRBV10-1, the J gene TRBJ2-5; no reliable D call. Between the trimmed V and J ends, which lost 5 bases and 7 bases, there was a span of 8 bases. The germline CDR1 and CDR2 sequences are WNHNN and SYGVQD (reference sequence). The CDR3 has 11 residues. CDR3 loop: CASSSLGTQYF. CDR3 DNA sequence: TGCGCCAGCAGTTCACTGGGGACCCAGTACTTC.

This clonotype was detected ten times or more. The V and J genes are TRBV15 and TRBJ2-2; 9 positions agree with TRBD2. CDR3 length equals 16 residues. Germline trimming cut 3 bases from V and 6 bases from J; bases unmatched to any gene: 8. From germline, CDR1 is LNHNV and CDR2 YYDKDF (reference sequence). As DNA, the CDR3 is TGTGCCACCAGCAGGTTAGCGGGAGTCGAGGCCGGGGAGCTGTTTTTT. Translation gives CATSRLAGVEAGELFF.

The table lists this clonotype with many counts. The rearrangement links TRBV3-1 to TRBJ2-2, with TRBD1 matching over 10 bases. The CDR3 spans 17 residues. Germline CDR1 reads LGHDT; CDR2 reads YNNKEL (reference sequence). Losses at the gene ends were 3 bases for V and 1 base for J; bases not matched to a gene: 5. The CDR3: CASSQPGTGVNTGELFF. For the CDR3, the DNA is TGTGCCAGCAGCCAGCCCGGGACAGGGGTGAACACCGGGGAGCTGTTTTTT. Drawing the rest from reference TRBV3-1 and TRBJ2-2, the complete variable domain is DTAVSQTPKYLVTQMGNDKSIKCEQNLGHDTMYWYKQDSKKFLKIMFSYNNKELIINETVPNRFSPKSPDKAHLNLHINSLELGDSAVYFCASSQPGTGVNTGELFFGEGSRLTVL.

A word on this clonotype: A much more abundant neighbour one base away suggests this may be a read error. V gene TRBV12-3 or TRBV12-4 combines with J gene TRBJ2-2; D might be TRBD2 (7 bases). The length of the CDR3 is 14 residues. V lost 11 bases, J lost 6 bases, and 19 bases lay in between. In DNA, the CDR3 is TGTGCCCGCTCCTGGGGGGGCGGGTCCGGGGAGCTGTTTTTT. This encodes CARSWGGGSGELFF.

This clonotype has a count of ten or more. DNA for the CDR3: TGTGCCAGCAGCGACAGGGGTAAAGGCACTGAAGCTTTCTTT. This encodes CASSDRGKGTEAFF. This chain joins TRBV2 and TRBJ1-1, with 8 positions matching TRBD1. Trimming took 6 bases from V and 4 from J; bases not matched to a gene: 7. The CDR3 is made up of 14 amino acids. Germline assignment: CDR1 SNHLY and CDR2 FYNNEI. The variable domain in full, completed from reference TRBV2 and TRBJ1-1, reads EPEVTQTPSHQVTQMGQEVILRCVPISNHLYFYWYRQILGQKVEFLVSFYNNEISEKSEIFDDQFSVERPDGSNFTLKIRSTKLEDSAMYFCASSDRGKGTEAFFGQGTRLTVV.

Many counts were recorded for this clonotype. The V call is TRBV7-2, the J call TRBJ2-1; the match to TRBD1 covers 7 bases. The germline gives CDR1 SGHTA, CDR2 FQGNSA. CDR3 length: 13 amino acids. With 6 bases clipped from V and 8 bases from J, the junction kept 7 bases outside the gene matches. CDR3 bases: TGTGCCAGCAGACCAGGGGGTTTGGATGAGCAGTTCTTC. Translated, it gives CASRPGGLDEQFF. Complete variable domain (other parts from reference TRBV7-2 and TRBJ2-1): GAGVSQSPSNKVTEKGKDVELRCDPISGHTALYWYRQSLGQGLEFLIYFQGNSAPDKSGLPSDRFSAERTGGSVSTLTIQRTQQEDSAVYLCASRPGGLDEQFFGPGTRLTVL.

This clonotype was seen at least ten times. The genes are TRBV5-1 and TRBJ2-7; 8 bases align to TRBD2. CDR3 length: 16 residues. Germline loops: CDR1 SGHRS, CDR2 YFSETQ. Trimming removed 1 base from V and 5 bases from J; junction bases left unmatched: 11. CDR3 residues: CASSLPGTGLENEQYF. Here the CDR3 DNA reads TGCGCCAGCAGCTTGCCCGGTACGGGACTAGAGAACGAGCAGTACTTC.

The table lists this clonotype with many counts. This chain joins TRBV7-3 and TRBJ1-1, with 8 bases aligning to TRBD1. After removal of 5 bases from V and 11 bases from J, the junction contained 10 bases not matched to a gene. The CDR3 contains 13 residues. Germline CDR1 and CDR2: SGHTA and FQGTGA. CDR3 region: CASSRNPTGDAFF. The CDR3 DNA reads TGTGCCAGCAGCCGTAACCCGACAGGGGATGCTTTCTTT.

This clonotype was recorded at least ten times. This rearrangement joins TRBV7-3 to TRBJ2-2, with 13 bases matching TRBD2. Looked up from germline, CDR1 is SGHTA and CDR2 is FQGTGA. V shed 5 bases, J shed 0 bases, and the junction held 9 bases outside the gene matches. CDR3 length: 19 residues. In DNA form, the CDR3 reads TGTGCCAGCAGCCCGCGGGGACTAGCGGGGCTAACGAACACCGGGGAGCTGTTTTTT. It translates to CASSPRGLAGLTNTGELFF.

This clonotype was seen at least ten times. The chain carries TRBV4-1 and TRBJ2-2; D possibly corresponds to TRBD1 (6 bases). Deletions cut 3 bases from V and 0 bases from J, with 8 bases between. The CDR3 runs 15 residues. CDR1 is MGHRA and CDR2 is YSYEKL in the germline V gene. CDR3 amino acids: CASSQGQSNTGELFF. CDR3 coding DNA: TGCGCCAGCAGCCAGGGACAATCGAACACCGGGGAGCTGTTTTTT.

The CDR3 loop reads CASSSGTPGAQETQYF. The CDR3 nucleotides are TGTGCCAGCAGTTCCGGGACTCCGGGGGCCCAAGAGACCCAGTACTTC. The V and J genes are TRBV6-5 and TRBJ2-5; perhaps D is TRBD1 or TRBD2 (6 bases each). V was pared by 4 bases and J by 1 base, with 16 bases between. Germline assignment: CDR1 MNHEY and CDR2 SVGAGI. The CDR3 is 16 residues long.

This clonotype came up many times. The gene calls are TRBV6-6 and TRBJ2-5; TRBD2 matches 14 bases. CDR3 size: 17 residues. Germline-derived CDR1 and CDR2 are MNHNY and SVGAGI (reference sequence). With V trimmed by 0 bases and J by 4 bases, 4 bases remained unmatched. This chain's CDR3 is CASSYSMGLAGVETQYF. The CDR3 DNA sequence: TGTGCCAGCAGTTACTCGATGGGACTAGCGGGAGTAGAGACCCAGTACTTC.

At least ten counts were recorded for this clonotype. The chain joins TRBV7-9 to TRBJ1-1; D unclear. V gave up 5 bases and J gave up 1 base, with 8 bases separating them. Germline lookup yields CDR1 SEHNR and CDR2 FQNEAQ (reference sequence). The length of the CDR3 is 13 residues. The CDR3: CASSPLENTEAFF. The CDR3 coding sequence is TGTGCCAGCAGCCCGTTGGAGAACACTGAAGCTTTCTTT.

This clonotype was seen a few times. The DNA for the CDR3 is TGCAGTGCGGCCGCTGAGACAGGGGATATGAATGAGCAGTTCTTC. Protein: CSAAAETGDMNEQFF. V is TRBV20-1 and J is TRBJ2-1; 8 bases map to TRBD1. The length of the CDR3 is 15 residues. The trim removed 6 bases at V and 7 bases at J, leaving 14 bases unmatched. Germline lookup yields CDR1 DFQATT and CDR2 SNEGSKA (reference sequence).

A note on this clonotype: Since a much larger clone is just one base distant, this may be a read error. The CDR3 bases are TGTGCCAGCAGTTTAATGGCGGGCTGCACAGATACGCAGTATTTT. Translated: CASSLMAGCTDTQYF. J is TRBJ2-3 and V is TRBV12-3 or TRBV12-4, with D perhaps matching TRBD2 (5 bases). Between the trimmed V and J ends, which lost 2 bases and 1 base, there was a span of 10 bases. The CDR3 runs 15 residues.

There are many counts of this clonotype. The chain carries TRBV3-1 and TRBJ2-7; TRBD2 agrees at 12 bases. The germline CDR1 and CDR2 sequences are LGHDT and YNNKEL (reference sequence). The CDR3 is 15 amino acids. The junction had 5 bases not matched to a gene; V was cut back by 0 bases and J by 8 bases. The CDR3 coding sequence is TGTGCCAGCAGCCAAGATATTCTAGCGGGGGGGCAGCAGTACTTC. Amino acids: CASSQDILAGGQQYF.

This clonotype was counted at least ten times. The rearrangement uses TRBV2 and TRBJ1-1, with a possible D match to TRBD1 (5 bases). Trimming removed 5 bases from V and 5 bases from J, with 12 bases in between. CDR1 and CDR2 from the germline V gene are SNHLY and FYNNEI. The CDR3 length is 13 residues. The CDR3 nucleotides read TGTGCCAGCAGTCGGGAAGACAGAACTGAAGCTTTCTTT. This translates into CASSREDRTEAFF.

This clonotype was counted at least ten times. CDR3 region: CASSLESSFYSYNSPLHF. As DNA, the CDR3 is TGTGCCAGCAGCTTAGAGAGCAGTTTTTACTCCTATAATTCACCCCTCCACTTT. The rearrangement links TRBV7-2 to TRBJ1-6; D is undetermined. There are 18 residues in the CDR3. Looked up from germline, CDR1 is SGHTA and CDR2 is FQGNSA. The V gene lost 1 base and the J gene lost 0 bases, with 13 bases spanning the gap.

In this sample, this clonotype turned up many times. The rearrangement joins TRBV19 to TRBJ2-3, with TRBD1 as a possible D gene (6 bases). The CDR3 spans 15 residues. From germline, CDR1 is LNHDA and CDR2 SQIVND (reference sequence). V dropped 4 bases and J dropped 1 base, with 12 bases sitting between them. CDR3 DNA sequence: TGTGCCAGTAGTAATCCACAGGGCGGCACAGATACGCAGTATTTT. It encodes CASSNPQGGTDTQYF.